This T cell receptor beta chain appears in the sequencing data of a study of identical twins. The study, taken as a whole, reports: Clonotypes of the beta chain that were abundant in cord blood carried fewer insertions (memory repertoires showed none). Twins shared out-of-frame alpha sequences with excess low generation probability.

The V gene's germline CDR1 is LGHDT and CDR2 YNNKEL (reference sequence). The J segment lost 7 bases and the V segment lost 2 bases, leaving 10 bases of the junction unmatched. This CDR3 comprises 15 residues. On this clonotype itself: Its antigen is currently unknown.

A universal primer site was incorporated via template switching, and the cDNA contained unique molecular identifiers. TCRdb re-called the 5' RACE reads with MiXCR, one entry per CDR3 protein. The data hold around 490,000 distinct CDR3 sequences, with 13% to 15% observed a single time. The donors were all healthy and Caucasian. The same data also went into a second study, on yellow fever vaccine responses in identical twins.

Sequencing input: CD4+ T cells sorted from blood. This TCR was recovered from a young woman in good health. V usage is TRBV3-1 and J usage is TRBJ2-7; 8 bases fit TRBD2. CDR3 coding DNA: TGTGCCAGCAGCCAATCAGCGGGGGCCTCTACAGAGCAGTACGTC. It translates to CASSQSAGASTEQYV.